Here is one TCR beta chain with its context. No antigen is known for it. These data belong to a study of T cell responses to AZD1222 COVID-19 vaccine. General observations from the study: Distributed over spike, vaccine-associated CD4 TCRs predominated at 160-218 and 743-854. Reports indicate that nearly half of spike-specific TCRs are directed at unmutated variant regions. Spike-specific TCR breadth and depth grew following two AZD1222 doses. The study sampled repertoires only after the peak T cell response.

Here immunoSEQ multiplex PCR was the method, and the copy in TCRdb shows in-frame clones only, minus some. The sample records some 170,000 clones, 85% to 95% being singletons. Germline V lookup: CDR1 SNHLY, CDR2 FYNNEI. The V gene end was trimmed by 6 bases and the J gene end by 0 bases; junction bases not matched to a gene: 5. The CDR3 totals 15 residues. This receptor was taken from an adult who received the MenACWY meningococcal vaccine as a control. The specimen was peripheral blood, collected 28 days after the second dose of the MenACWY control vaccine. The chain employs TRBV2 and TRBJ2-1; TRBD2 matches at 7 bases. In nucleotides, the CDR3 is TGTGCCAGCAGCCAGAGCGGGACCTCCTACAATGAGCAGTTCTTC. It encodes CASSQSGTSYNEQFF.